One and the same sample provided the 28 T cell receptor beta chains below, sequenced in a study of monozygotic twins with inflammatory bowel disease. No DNA is given; TCRdb re-called the 5' RACE reads and lists each CDR3 protein once. The sample holds 150,000 to 200,000 distinct CDR3 sequences. The sequenced material came from blood. These receptors came from a human donor with ulcerative colitis or Crohn's disease, or a healthy co-twin of an affected twin (not recorded which).

This sequence joins TRBV3-1 and TRBJ1-2. The CDR3 extends over 13 amino acids. CDR1 and CDR2 from the germline V gene are LGHDT and YNNKEL (reference sequence). The chain's CDR3 is CASSQERKFGYTF.

V gene TRBV5-1 combines with J gene TRBJ2-7. Looked up from germline, CDR1 is SGHRS and CDR2 is YFSETQ. CDR3 size: 13 residues. The CDR3 spells CASSLGGTGEQYF.

This sequence joins TRBV28 and TRBJ2-7; TCRdb calls TRBD1, which cannot be checked without DNA. CDR3 length: 17 residues. Germline CDR1 and CDR2: MDHEN and SYDVKM. CDR3 sequence: CASSFTPGRDRVPEQYF. Filled out from reference TRBV28 and TRBJ2-7, the complete variable domain reads DVKVTQSSRYLVKRTGEKVFLECVQDMDHENMFWYRQDPGLGLRLIYFSYDVKMKEKGDIPEGYSVSREKKERFSLILESASTNQTSMYLCASSFTPGRDRVPEQYFGPGTRLTVT.

The chain links TRBV20-1 to TRBJ1-2; no DNA is available, so the TRBD1 call from TCRdb remains unchecked. Germline V lookup: CDR1 DFQATT, CDR2 SNEGSKA (reference sequence). The CDR3 is 13 amino acids. The CDR3 is CSASIRTGGGYTF.

The chain combines TRBV7-3 with TRBJ2-3; checking the TCRdb D call of TRBD1 is not possible without DNA. CDR3 length equals 15 residues. CDR1 SGHTA and CDR2 FQGTGA come from the germline V gene. CDR3 residues: CASSSYYTGSDTQYF.

CDR3 loop: CASSQVELSLRTEAFF. This chain joins TRBV4-1 and TRBJ1-1. Looked up from germline, CDR1 is MGHRA and CDR2 is YSYEKL. CDR3 length: 16 amino acids.

V and J are TRBV29-1 and TRBJ2-2. The CDR3 is 16 amino acids. Germline V gene lookup returns CDR1 SQVTM and CDR2 ANQGSEA. The CDR3 loop reads CSVFDGSRLNTGELFF.

The rearrangement uses TRBV7-9 and TRBJ2-1; TCRdb gives TRBD2 as the D gene, but with no DNA this cannot be confirmed. The CDR3 length is 15 residues. CDR1 SEHNR and CDR2 FQNEAQ come from the germline V gene (reference sequence). This CDR3 reads CASSFGLAAYNEQFF.

The J gene is TRBJ1-1, the V gene TRBV6-5. The CDR3 has 17 amino acids. The germline gives CDR1 MNHEY, CDR2 SVGAGI. The CDR3: CASSSQGPSHMNTEAFF.

This sequence joins TRBV24-1 and TRBJ2-7; TCRdb's assignment of TRBD1 cannot be checked, as there is no DNA. Germline CDR1 is KGHDR and CDR2 is SFDVKD. This CDR3 has 14 residues. The CDR3 loop is CATSYRDTLYEQYF.

The chain joins TRBV29-1 to TRBJ1-1; the TCRdb call, TRBD1, lacks DNA for checking. This CDR3 comprises 12 residues. Germline V CDR1 and CDR2: SQVTM, ANQGSEA. CDR3 sequence: CSAGQGGTEAFF.

The chain links TRBV5-6 to TRBJ2-7; TCRdb gives TRBD2 as the D gene, but with no DNA this cannot be confirmed. The CDR3 is 16 amino acids. CDR1 SGHDT and CDR2 YYEEEE come from the germline V gene. CDR3 sequence reads: CASLLWGSGLSYEQYF.

The chain links TRBV13 to TRBJ2-7. This CDR3 has 14 residues. Germline lookup yields CDR1 PRHDT and CDR2 FYEKMQ (reference sequence). The CDR3 here is CASSLGRRTYEQYF.

This chain uses TRBV4-2 with TRBJ2-2; TCRdb names TRBD1, which stays unverified in the absence of DNA. The CDR3 is 15 residues long. Germline V gene lookup returns CDR1 LGHNA and CDR2 YNFKEQ. Here the CDR3 reads CASSQGEGATGELFF.

The chain joins TRBV30 to TRBJ2-1; TCRdb names TRBD2, which stays unverified in the absence of DNA. Germline loops: CDR1 GTSNPN, CDR2 SVGIG (reference sequence). This CDR3 region has 17 residues. The CDR3 spells CAWSAGLAAPKGNEQFF.

The V call is TRBV29-1, the J call TRBJ2-5; absent DNA, TCRdb's TRBD2 call cannot be checked. This CDR3 has 14 residues. CDR1 is SQVTM, CDR2 ANQGSEA, per germline. The CDR3 region is CSVVSGVLQETQYF.

This chain joins TRBV10-3 and TRBJ2-1; absent DNA, TCRdb's TRBD2 call cannot be checked. Germline assignment: CDR1 ENHRY and CDR2 SYGVKD. CDR3 size: 16 residues. The CDR3 region is CAISDGTSGRSGEQFF.

V gene TRBV19 combines with J gene TRBJ2-1; TCRdb indicates TRBD2, and absent DNA this call remains unverified. Germline CDR1 is LNHDA and CDR2 is SQIVND (reference sequence). The CDR3 runs 14 residues. The CDR3 region is CASSTTGTRNEQFF.

The rearrangement joins TRBV19 to TRBJ1-5; without DNA, the TCRdb call of TRBD1 cannot be checked. Germline values: CDR1 LNHDA, CDR2 SQIVND (reference sequence). CDR3 length: 16 residues. This CDR3 is CASSHTGSFGNQPQHF.

The rearrangement links TRBV7-9 to TRBJ1-4. The CDR3 is 14 residues long. Germline V gives CDR1 SEHNR, CDR2 FQNEAQ (reference sequence). The CDR3 loop reads CASSLAGTNEKLFF.

The chain couples TRBV2 to TRBJ1-2. CDR3 length: 13 residues. CDR1 is SNHLY and CDR2 is FYNNEI in the germline V gene. CDR3 sequence: CASRDRRNYGYTF.

The chain combines TRBV12-3 or TRBV12-4 with TRBJ1-3. This CDR3 comprises 15 residues. CDR3 residues: CASRLGLSSGNTIYF.

This chain uses TRBV20-1 with TRBJ2-7; the TCRdb call, TRBD1, lacks DNA for checking. The CDR3 is 15 amino acids. The germline V gene has CDR1 DFQATT and CDR2 SNEGSKA (reference sequence). The CDR3 is CSARAREARRYEQYF.

J is TRBJ2-2 and V is TRBV6-6. In germline, CDR1 is MNHNY, CDR2 SVGAGI (reference sequence). The CDR3 consists of 13 residues. The CDR3 spells CASSFMNTGELFF.

V gene TRBV10-3 combines with J gene TRBJ2-3. The CDR3 totals 13 residues. Germline V gene data show CDR1 as ENHRY and CDR2 as SYGVKD. CDR3 in amino acids: CAITNGGPDTQYF.

V and J are TRBV5-1 and TRBJ2-2; TCRdb picks TRBD1, but there is no DNA to check that call. Germline CDR1 SGHRS, CDR2 YFSETQ. There are 14 residues in the CDR3. The CDR3 loop is CASSLTGFTGELFF.

The chain is built from TRBV7-2 and TRBJ2-5; TCRdb proposes TRBD1, but this gene call is untestable without DNA. The CDR3 consists of 15 residues. Germline V gives CDR1 SGHTA, CDR2 FQGNSA. Here the CDR3 reads CASSFHYRDGETQYF.

The chain has TRBV12-3 or TRBV12-4 and TRBJ1-1; the TCRdb D gene call, TRBD1, has no DNA to confirm it. This CDR3 is 15 amino acids long. The CDR3 region is CASSWDRGLRTEAFF.